This note documents a single TCR beta chain sequence. Its antigen is currently not known. It has no much larger one-base neighbor in the sample; base qualities were not kept. CDR1 and CDR2 (SGHTA, FQGNSA) derive from the germline V gene. V ends up 8 bases short and J 9 bases short, with an unmatched junction base count of 15. Reading from cysteine to phenylalanine, the CDR3 counts 15 amino acids. Only the CDR3 part of the read is kept: 45 bases, read in frame from the first base. The collaborating institutions used their own protocols to collect whole blood in K2EDTA tubes. Collaborator samples were shipped for TCRbeta analysis as frozen whole blood, isolated PBMCs, or DNA extracted from either sample type. This sample is part of a study of blood T cell repertoires in COVID-19 (TCRdb year 2020). About the study as a whole: Samples covering the acute and convalescent phases of COVID-19 were provided by collaborators in the United States, Italy and Spain. The material from the prospective study consisted of cDNA or gDNA derived from T cells, B-cell-depleted T cells, or PBMCs. Deeply sampled blood TCRbeta repertoires from subjects exposed to, actively infected with, or recovered from COVID-19 were included in the dataset. The repertoires were released in a freely available public database meant as a resource for research on the immune response to SARS-CoV-2. The samples were drawn from the first 160 participants of the ongoing ImmuneRACE study and from over 950 subjects provided by 6 global collaborators. Nearly every sample came with metadata listing a de-identified subject ID, COVID-19 status, age in years and sex. Where HLA class I and class II types were available, the types were taken from metadata supplied by the sample provider, not from assay-based typing.

Results and caveats for the whole study, not just this receptor: The quantity of clinical and demographic metadata differed by source and by participant and was supplied without curation.

TCRbeta CDR3 regions were amplified from genomic DNA using the immunoSEQ Assay, a bias-controlled multiplex PCR. Processing in the source paper ran as follows. The number of nucleated cells in each sample was estimated by amplification of reference gene primers within the assay. To quantify the absolute abundance of each unique TCRbeta CDR3 rearrangement, sequence reads were collapsed and filtered. For each sample, productive Simpson clonality was calculated by taking the square root of Simpson's diversity index across productive rearrangements. The source is immuneACCESS, and TCRdb retained only in-frame sequences with V and J called. Part of the clones is not carried over; for the studies checked, unresolved V genes explain less than half of this, and the remainder is unexplained. The D gene and trimming were derived from the DNA, and the V and J assignments and clone size from that table. The sample has fewer than 35,000 clones on record, about 90% of them singletons. The biggest ten clones account for 9.9% of the sample.

The sample was peripheral blood. The source is a human donor with active COVID-19. The donor label of this sample is uncertain. The rearrangement joined TRBV7-2 to TRBJ2-1; TRBD1 aligns with 8 central bases. The CDR3 reads as follows: CASRVAGGPVGEQFF. In nucleotides, the sequence is TGTGCCAGCCGGGTGGCAGGGGGCCCGGTGGGTGAGCAGTTCTTC. Joined to the reference TRBV7-2 and TRBJ2-1 proteins, this CDR3 gives the full variable domain: GAGVSQSPSNKVTEKGKDVELRCDPISGHTALYWYRQSLGQGLEFLIYFQGNSAPDKSGLPSDRFSAERTGGSVSTLTIQRTQQEDSAVYLCASRVAGGPVGEQFFGPGTRLTVL.